This is a list of T cell receptor beta chains from one sample in a study of blood T cell repertoires in COVID-19. This table comes from immunoSEQ multiplex PCR, and its TCRdb copy is limited to in-frame clones, with some not included. Seen here are about 180,000 clones, 80% to 90% observed once, and the top ten hold approximately 9.9%. The sequencing sample was made of peripheral blood. The receptors come from a human donor with active or convalescent COVID-19. The donor label of this sample is uncertain. Each CDR3 is given with its conserved first and last residue. Fields, in order: clone size, V gene, D gene, J gene, CDR3 protein, CDR3 DNA. D genes are given only for firm matches. Some rows have no size entry. The others give once, few or many, or a class for an expanded clone.

NA	TRBV7-2	NA	TRBJ1-2	CASSLGRGLGYGYTF	TGTGCCAGCAGCTTAGGAAGGGGCCTTGGCTATGGCTACACCTTC
NA	TRBV29-1	NA	TRBJ1-2	CSARLLSGNYGYTF	TGCAGCGCTCGATTACTGTCAGGGAACTATGGCTACACCTTC
NA	TRBV7-8	NA	TRBJ1-5	CASSLVEGTGNQPQHF	TGTGCCAGCAGCTTAGTGGAGGGTACGGGCAATCAGCCCCAGCATTTT
many	TRBV3-1/TRBV3-2	NA	TRBJ1-4	CASSQAGEKLFF	TGTGCCAGCAGCCAAGCAGGTGAAAAACTGTTTTTT
NA	TRBV6-1	TRBD1	TRBJ1-5	CASSDLGQGAVQTSPQHF	TGTGCCAGCAGTGATCTTGGCCAGGGGGCAGTACAGACCTCGCCCCAGCATTTT
NA	TRBV10-2	NA	TRBJ2-7	CASQLSSYEQYF	TGCGCCAGCCAATTGAGCTCCTACGAGCAGTACTTC
NA	TRBV9	NA	TRBJ2-6	CASRRGEGSGANVLTF	TGTGCCAGCAGAAGGGGGGAGGGTAGTGGGGCCAACGTCCTGACTTTC
NA	TRBV6-5	NA	TRBJ2-1	CAGGWTYNEQFF	TGTGCCGGCGGATGGACCTACAATGAGCAGTTCTTC
NA	TRBV3-1/TRBV3-2	NA	TRBJ2-3	CASSQVGAASTDTQYF	TGTGCCAGCAGCCAAGTAGGGGCCGCTAGCACAGATACGCAGTATTTT
NA	TRBV28	NA	TRBJ1-5	CASRGDFLGNQPQHF	TGTGCCAGCAGAGGGGACTTTTTGGGCAATCAGCCCCAGCATTTT
NA	TRBV5-1	TRBD1	TRBJ1-1	CASSPTLGQMNTEAFF	TGCGCCAGCAGCCCGACCTTGGGACAGATGAACACTGAAGCTTTCTTT
NA	TRBV4-2	NA	TRBJ2-7	CASSQEQVSYEQYF	TGTGCCAGCAGCCAAGAACAGGTTTCGTACGAGCAGTACTTC
NA	TRBV19	TRBD1	TRBJ1-5	CASSIGQGGNQPQHF	TGTGCCAGTAGTATAGGCCAGGGGGGTAATCAGCCCCAGCATTTT
NA	TRBV7-9	NA	TRBJ2-7	CASSLPWAEQYF	TGTGCCAGCAGCTTACCGTGGGCCGAGCAGTACTTC
once	TRBV6-1	TRBD2	TRBJ2-1	CASSDRLAGGGNEQFF	TGTGCCAGCAGTGATCGGCTAGCGGGAGGAGGCAATGAGCAGTTCTTC
few	TRBV27	TRBD2	TRBJ2-2	CASTRDPSGVNTGELFF	TGTGCCAGCACCCGGGACCCTAGCGGGGTTAACACCGGGGAGCTGTTTTTT
NA	TRBV6-5	TRBD1	TRBJ1-6	CASRTRDRGTPLHF	TGTGCCAGCAGGACCCGGGACAGGGGGACCCCCCTCCACTTT
NA	TRBV7-9	TRBD2	TRBJ2-2	CASNSGSGGELFF	TGTGCCAGCAATAGCGGGAGCGGCGGGGAGCTGTTTTTT